A selection of T cell receptor beta chains follows, all from one sample in a study of blood T cell repertoires in COVID-19. TCRdb keeps only in-frame clones here, not all; method: immunoSEQ multiplex PCR. The sample has about 23,000 clones, around nine tenths seen once. Material: peripheral blood. All receptors come from a human donor in a cohort sampled during active COVID-19. The CDR3 runs from the conserved cysteine through the conserved F or W. Each record gives: J gene, V gene, CDR3 protein.

J gene: TRBJ2-4
V gene: TRBV28
CDR3 protein: CASSPSGGAKNIQYF

J gene: TRBJ2-1
V gene: TRBV30
CDR3 protein: CAWSYKTSGYNEQFF

J gene: TRBJ2-1
V gene: TRBV7-8
CDR3 protein: CASSFFWGLAKGSYNEQFF

J gene: TRBJ2-7
V gene: TRBV18
CDR3 protein: CASSQGLASYEQYF

J gene: TRBJ2-5
V gene: TRBV7-8
CDR3 protein: CASSLARGLETQYF

J gene: TRBJ1-1
V gene: TRBV12-5
CDR3 protein: CASGLSRDRGAEAFF

J gene: TRBJ2-3
V gene: TRBV28
CDR3 protein: CASRTPGTRHDTQYF

J gene: TRBJ2-7
V gene: TRBV18
CDR3 protein: CASSPGSGEQYF

J gene: TRBJ2-2
V gene: TRBV18
CDR3 protein: CASSFNHRANTGELFF

J gene: TRBJ2-1
V gene: TRBV15
CDR3 protein: CATSRVGLASYNEQFF

J gene: TRBJ2-2
V gene: TRBV2
CDR3 protein: CASETGANTGELFF

J gene: TRBJ1-5
V gene: TRBV28
CDR3 protein: CASRRWGDQPQHF

J gene: TRBJ1-5
V gene: TRBV6-2/TRBV6-3
CDR3 protein: CASSPEYRGEHNQPQHF

J gene: TRBJ2-3
V gene: TRBV7-6
CDR3 protein: CASSALLAGVTDTQYF